What follows are 23 T cell receptor beta chains derived from one specimen sequenced in a study of early stage breast cancer tumors. Repertoires were generated with immunoSEQ multiplex PCR, while TCRdb's copy carries only in-frame clones and drops some. The sample shows 5,500 to 7,000 clones, 73% of them seen only once. The specimen sequenced was normal breast tissue next to the tumor. Receptors originate from a person aged 35 to 50 with breast cancer.

This chain joins TRBV27 and TRBJ2-1, with 7 positions matching TRBD2. The CDR3 loop spans 16 amino acids. J lost 7 bases, V lost 1 base, and 10 bases had no gene match. Germline loops: CDR1 MNHEY, CDR2 SMNVEV (reference sequence). For the CDR3, the DNA is TGTGCCAGCAGTTTATTCAGCGGGACCAGACATAATGAGCAGTTCTTC. Encoded protein: CASSLFSGTRHNEQFF.

This clone was observed a handful of times. The genes are TRBV30 and TRBJ2-7; TRBD2 matches 9 bases. The germline gives CDR1 GTSNPN, CDR2 SVGIG (reference sequence). V shed 2 bases, J shed 8 bases, and the junction held 7 bases outside the gene matches. The CDR3 covers 13 residues. The CDR3 is CAWSSTSGSKQYF. The CDR3 coding sequence is TGTGCCTGGAGTAGCACTAGCGGGTCGAAGCAGTACTTC.

The chain couples TRBV6-4 to TRBJ1-1; 8 bases align to TRBD1. Germline-derived CDR1 and CDR2 are MRHNA and SNTAGT. The CDR3 loop spans 17 amino acids. The V gene end was trimmed by 0 bases and the J gene end by 4 bases; junction bases not matched to a gene: 10. CDR3 sequence (DNA): TGTGCCAGCAGTGACTCGGACAGGGACCATACTTGCACTGAAGCTTTCTTT. The encoded protein is CASSDSDRDHTCTEAFF.

J is TRBJ2-7 and V is TRBV7-9; D remains ambiguous. The V end lost 4 bases, the J end lost 2 bases, and 3 bases lay between the germline ends. This CDR3 spans 11 amino acids. From germline, CDR1 is SEHNR and CDR2 FQNEAQ (reference sequence). The CDR3 coding sequence is TGTGCCAGCAGCTCAACCTACGAGCAGTACTTC. It encodes CASSSTYEQYF.

This clone is labeled large. The chain is built from TRBV11-2 and TRBJ1-2, with D perhaps matching TRBD1 (6 bases). V lost 6 bases, J lost 0 bases, and 17 bases lay in between. CDR1 is SGHAT, CDR2 FQNNGV, per germline. This CDR3 is built from 16 residues. The CDR3 sequence is CASSRSQGLANYGYTF. The DNA of the CDR3 is TGTGCCAGCAGTAGATCCCAGGGGCTTGCTAACTATGGCTACACCTTC. The full variable domain, completed using reference TRBV11-2 and TRBJ1-2, is EAGVAQSPRYKIIEKRQSVAFWCNPISGHATLYWYQQILGQGPKLLIQFQNNGVVDDSQLPKDRFSAERLKGVDSTLKIQPAKLEDSAVYLCASSRSQGLANYGYTFGSGTRLTVV.

J is TRBJ2-5 and V is TRBV6-5, with a tentative D call TRBD2 (7 bases). The length of the CDR3 is 15 residues. With 2 bases removed from V and 5 bases from J, the gap between germline ends came to 15 bases. Germline CDR1 reads MNHEY; CDR2 reads SVGAGI. The CDR3 DNA reads as TGTGCCAGCAGTTACATGACTAGCCAGGGGGAGACCCAGTACTTC. Its translation: CASSYMTSQGETQYF.

This chain joins TRBV7-6 and TRBJ2-5; D not resolved. The CDR3 runs to 12 residues. Germline V gene data show CDR1 as SGHVS and CDR2 as FNYEAQ. The V end was cut by 4 bases, the J end by 5 bases, with 8 bases between. The CDR3 coding sequence is TGTGCCAGCAGCTCCCCCATGGAGACCCAGTACTTC. As protein: CASSSPMETQYF.

The chain joins TRBV6-1 to TRBJ2-2; D might be TRBD1 (6 bases). Germline V gene sequence: CDR1 MNHNS, CDR2 SASEGT. The CDR3 totals 12 residues. V lost 6 bases to trimming and J lost 10 bases, with 12 bases between them. CDR3 sequence: CASRHGTPELFF. CDR3 sequence (DNA): TGTGCCAGCAGGCACGGGACACCGGAGCTGTTTTTT.

This chain uses TRBV7-8 with TRBJ2-1, with D unresolved. Trimming shortened V by 1 base and J by 5 bases, and 6 bases separated the two germline ends. CDR3 size: 13 residues. The germline V gene encodes CDR1 SGHVS and CDR2 FQNEAQ. This chain's CDR3 is CASSLEINNEQFF. DNA for the CDR3: TGTGCCAGCAGCTTAGAAATAAACAATGAGCAGTTCTTC.

This clone was observed a few times. The chain recombines TRBV15 with TRBJ2-7; 7 positions agree with TRBD1. V lost 0 bases, J lost 3 bases, and 5 bases stayed unmatched. The CDR3 sequence is 15 residues long. Germline V CDR1 and CDR2: LNHNV, YYDKDF (reference sequence). CDR3 in DNA: TGTGCCACCAGCAGAGATCGGGACAGAATCTACGAGCAGTACTTC. Translating it yields CATSRDRDRIYEQYF.

This clone was seen just once. The chain is built from TRBV11-3 and TRBJ2-1; possibly TRBD2 for D (6 bases). Trimming removed 5 bases from V and 5 bases from J, with 16 bases in between. CDR3 size: 15 residues. The V gene's germline CDR1 is SGHNT and CDR2 YENEEA. The chain's CDR3 is CASSLGLRENNEQFF. CDR3 DNA: TGTGCCAGCAGCCTCGGATTGCGGGAAAACAATGAGCAGTTCTTC.

This clone showed up just a few times. The J gene is TRBJ2-6, the V gene TRBV12-5; 9 bases are shared with TRBD1. This CDR3 contains 20 residues. Trimming at V came to 0 bases and at J to 2 bases, leaving 11 bases not matched to a gene. CDR1 and CDR2 (germline): LGHNT, FRNRAP. The CDR3 loop reads CASGLVGRGQGKAGANVLTF. CDR3 nucleotide sequence: TGTGCTAGTGGTTTGGTAGGGCGGGGACAGGGAAAGGCTGGGGCCAACGTCCTGACTTTC.

This clone was observed a single time. J is TRBJ1-1 and V is TRBV6-5; D unclear. CDR3 length equals 13 residues. Germline V CDR1 and CDR2: MNHEY, SVGAGI. Trimming left V 1 base short and J 1 base short, with 4 bases between. The CDR3 nucleotides are TGTGCCAGCAGTTACTTGGGGAACACTGAAGCTTTCTTT. The encoded protein is CASSYLGNTEAFF.

V is TRBV7-9 and J is TRBJ2-2, with 10 bases aligning to TRBD1. The CDR3 has 16 residues. Germline-derived CDR1 and CDR2 are SEHNR and FQNEAQ (reference sequence). V lost 5 bases to trimming and J lost 4 bases; unmatched junction nucleotides: 7. The CDR3 reads CASSLRGDRGTGELFF. DNA of the CDR3: TGTGCCAGCAGCCTACGGGGGGACAGGGGCACCGGGGAGCTGTTTTTT.

This chain joins TRBV18 and TRBJ1-5, with D possibly TRBD1 on 5 matching bases. Germline loops: CDR1 KGHSH, CDR2 LQKENI. The CDR3 is 14 amino acids. Deletions cut 3 bases from V and 5 bases from J, with 11 bases between. This CDR3 reads CASSPSRAYQPQHF. DNA for the CDR3: TGTGCCAGCTCACCCAGCAGGGCTTATCAGCCCCAGCATTTT.

This clone is classed as large (0.1 to 1%). This chain links TRBV4-2 with TRBJ2-4, with D perhaps TRBD1 (5 bases). The CDR3 runs 16 residues. Trimming took off 0 bases at V and 0 bases at J, with 9 bases between the two ends. Germline V gives CDR1 LGHNA, CDR2 YNFKEQ. CDR3 in amino acids: CASSQDDSLAKNIQYF. The DNA of the CDR3 is TGTGCCAGCAGCCAAGATGACAGCCTAGCCAAAAACATTCAGTACTTC.

This clone showed up just a few times. V and J are TRBV7-6 and TRBJ2-3; the D is unclear. The germline V and J ends were trimmed by 5 bases and 6 bases, with 9 bases remaining between them. Germline V gene sequence: CDR1 SGHVS, CDR2 FNYEAQ. CDR3 length equals 12 residues. CDR3 in DNA: TGTGCCAGCAGCCCAGTGGCGGATACGCAGTATTTT. Protein sequence: CASSPVADTQYF.

The chain has TRBV7-9 and TRBJ2-3, with D unresolved. CDR1 is SEHNR, CDR2 FQNEAQ, per germline (reference sequence). The length of the CDR3 is 13 residues. V lost 2 bases and J lost 4, with 7 bases in between. CDR3 bases: TGTGCCAGCAGCTTAACAGTGGCAGATACGCAGTATTTT. Translation gives CASSLTVADTQYF.

This clone has only a few counts. The chain employs TRBV4-1 and TRBJ1-4, with 9 bases lining up with TRBD1. Germline V lookup: CDR1 MGHRA, CDR2 YSYEKL. V trimming: 3 bases; J trimming: 8 bases; junction bases outside the gene matches: 10. CDR3 size: 16 residues. The chain's CDR3 is CASSQGPGQGLEKLFF. CDR3 bases: TGCGCCAGCAGCCAGGGGCCGGGACAGGGCTTGGAAAAACTGTTTTTT.

V gene TRBV6-1 combines with J gene TRBJ2-7; the D call may be TRBD1 or TRBD2 (6 bases each). Trimming shortened V by 0 bases and J by 5 bases, and 20 bases separated the two germline ends. The CDR3 consists of 17 residues. The V gene's germline CDR1 is MNHNS and CDR2 SASEGT. This CDR3 is CASSEALGGRGLDEQYF. The DNA for the CDR3 is TGTGCCAGCAGTGAAGCGCTAGGAGGCAGGGGACTGGACGAGCAGTACTTC.

J is TRBJ1-4 and V is TRBV5-6; D not resolved. V gave up 1 base and J gave up 8 bases, with 3 bases separating them. CDR1 is SGHDT and CDR2 is YYEEEE in the germline V gene. The CDR3 covers 11 residues. The CDR3 sequence: CASSLREKLFF. DNA for the CDR3: TGTGCCAGCAGCTTGCGCGAAAAACTGTTTTTT.

The chain is built from TRBV11-2 and TRBJ1-1, with 8 bases that match TRBD1. CDR3 length: 15 residues. CDR1 and CDR2 from the germline V gene are SGHAT and FQNNGV. J was trimmed by 3 bases and V by 5 bases; bases with no gene match: 8. DNA of the CDR3: TGTGCCAGCAGCCAGACAGGGGATCCCTACACTGAAGCTTTCTTT. This translates into CASSQTGDPYTEAFF.

This chain links TRBV18 with TRBJ2-7; 8 nucleotides agree with TRBD1. This CDR3 region has 14 residues. CDR1 is KGHSH, CDR2 LQKENI, per germline. Trimming took 3 bases from V and 6 from J; bases not matched to a gene: 7. CDR3 DNA: TGTGCCAGCTCACCCCCGGACAGGGCCTCCGAGCAGTACTTC. This codes for CASSPPDRASEQYF. The full variable domain, in which reference TRBV18 and TRBJ2-7 provide the parts outside the CDR3, is NAGVMQNPRHLVRRRGQEARLRCSPMKGHSHVYWYRQLPEEGLKFMVYLQKENIIDESGMPKERFSAEFPKEGPSILRIQQVVRGDSAAYFCASSPPDRASEQYFGPGTRLTVT.